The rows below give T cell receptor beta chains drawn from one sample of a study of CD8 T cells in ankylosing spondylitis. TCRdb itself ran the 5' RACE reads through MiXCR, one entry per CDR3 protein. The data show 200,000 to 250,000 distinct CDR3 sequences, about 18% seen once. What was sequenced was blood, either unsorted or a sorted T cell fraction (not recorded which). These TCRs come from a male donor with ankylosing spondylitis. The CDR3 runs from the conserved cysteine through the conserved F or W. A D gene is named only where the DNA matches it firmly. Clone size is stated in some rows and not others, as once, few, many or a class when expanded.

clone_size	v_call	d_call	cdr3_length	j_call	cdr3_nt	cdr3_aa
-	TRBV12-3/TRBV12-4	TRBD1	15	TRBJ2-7	TGTGCCAGCACTAGCCAGGGGGCGCGGCCCTACGAGCAGTACTTC	CASTSQGARPYEQYF
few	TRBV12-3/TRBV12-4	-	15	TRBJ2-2	TGTGCCAGCAGTTTAGCACTCAGTGCGTCCGGGGAGCTGTTTTTT	CASSLALSASGELFF
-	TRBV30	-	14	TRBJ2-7	TGTGCCTGGAGTTGGGACCTAAAAGCCTACGAGCAGTACTTC	CAWSWDLKAYEQYF
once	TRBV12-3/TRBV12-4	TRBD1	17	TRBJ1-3	TGTGCCAGCAGTTTCTTTGGGACAGGGAGAGGTGGAAACACCATATATTTT	CASSFFGTGRGGNTIYF
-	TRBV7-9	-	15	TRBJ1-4	TGTGCCAGCAGCTCTCTGGGGGCAACTAATGAAAAACTGTTTTTT	CASSSLGATNEKLFF
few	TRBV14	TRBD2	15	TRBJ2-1	TGTGCCAGCAGCCCCGGGACTAGCGAGTCTGGTGTGCAGTTCTTC	CASSPGTSESGVQFF
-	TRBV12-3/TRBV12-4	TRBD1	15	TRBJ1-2	TGTGCCAGCAGTCGGATTACAGGGGAGGCATATGGCTACACCTTC	CASSRITGEAYGYTF
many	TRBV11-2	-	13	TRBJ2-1	TGTGCCAGCAGCCCTGGCGGGCTCAATGAGCAGTTCTTC	CASSPGGLNEQFF
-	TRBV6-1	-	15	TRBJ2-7	TGTGCCAGCAGTCCAGCCGCGGGGGCCTCCTACGAGCAGTACTTC	CASSPAAGASYEQYF
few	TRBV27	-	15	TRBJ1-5	TGTGCCAGCAGTTTATGGGGAGCCAGCAATCAGCCCCAGCATTTT	CASSLWGASNQPQHF
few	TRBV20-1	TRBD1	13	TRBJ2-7	TGCAGTGCTCGAGACAGGGAGTCTTACGAGCAGTACTTC	CSARDRESYEQYF
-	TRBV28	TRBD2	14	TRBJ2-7	TGTGCCAGCAGTGCCGCTGGCGGGAGCTACGAGCAGTACTTC	CASSAAGGSYEQYF
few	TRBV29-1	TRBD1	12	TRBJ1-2	TGCAGCGCGGGACAGACTAACTATGGCTACACCTTC	CSAGQTNYGYTF
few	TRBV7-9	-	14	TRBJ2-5	TGTGCCAGCAGCTTGCCAGGAGAGCAAGAGACCCAGTACTTC	CASSLPGEQETQYF
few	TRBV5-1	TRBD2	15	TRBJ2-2	TGCGCCAGCAGCTCCTTAGCGGGAAGCACCGGGGAGCTGTTTTTT	CASSSLAGSTGELFF
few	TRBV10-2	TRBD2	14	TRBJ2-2	TGCGCCAGCAGAGCGACTAGCTCCACCGGGGAGCTGTTTTTT	CASRATSSTGELFF
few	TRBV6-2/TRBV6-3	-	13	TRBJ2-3	TGTGCCACCGGACCCCGCTCGCCGTATACGCAGTATTTT	CATGPRSPYTQYF